The sequence of this T cell receptor beta chain was determined in a study of technical replicates of blood from four donors. CDR3 length: 18 residues. Looked up from germline, CDR1 is SGHTA and CDR2 is FQGTGA. Trimming took 5 bases from V and 4 from J, leaving 23 bases between them. The assay was immunoSEQ multiplex PCR, and TCRdb's table has in-frame clones only and misses some. The sample shows about 56,000 clones, 90% to 95% of them seen only once. The sequence was obtained from a human donor in good health. Some clones in this sample may be carry-over from other donors' samples. Sequenced sample: PBMCs. The chain is built from TRBV7-3 and TRBJ2-2, with D tentatively TRBD1 (5 bases). CDR3 protein: CASSPGPRAGWGTGELFF. The CDR3 nucleotides are TGTGCCAGCAGCCCCGGCCCCCGGGCAGGGTGGGGCACCGGGGAGCTGTTTTTT.